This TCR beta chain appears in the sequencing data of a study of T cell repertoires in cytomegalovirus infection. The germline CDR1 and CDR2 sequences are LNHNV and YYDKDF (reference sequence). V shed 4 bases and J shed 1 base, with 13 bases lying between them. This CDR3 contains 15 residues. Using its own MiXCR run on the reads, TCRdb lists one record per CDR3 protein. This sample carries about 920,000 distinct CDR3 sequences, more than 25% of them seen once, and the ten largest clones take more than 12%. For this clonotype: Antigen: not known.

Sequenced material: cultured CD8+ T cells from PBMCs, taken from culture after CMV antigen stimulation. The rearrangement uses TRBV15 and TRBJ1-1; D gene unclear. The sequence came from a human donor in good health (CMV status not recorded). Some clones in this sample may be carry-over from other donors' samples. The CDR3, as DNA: TGTGCCACCAGCATTACCATTACCGGGAACACTGAAGCTTTCTTT. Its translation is CATSITITGNTEAFF. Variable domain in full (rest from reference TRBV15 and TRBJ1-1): DAMVIQNPRYQVTQFGKPVTLSCSQTLNHNVMYWYQQKSSQAPKLLFHYYDKDFNNEADTPDNFQSRRPNTSFCFLDIRSPGLGDTAMYLCATSITITGNTEAFFGQGTRLTVV.